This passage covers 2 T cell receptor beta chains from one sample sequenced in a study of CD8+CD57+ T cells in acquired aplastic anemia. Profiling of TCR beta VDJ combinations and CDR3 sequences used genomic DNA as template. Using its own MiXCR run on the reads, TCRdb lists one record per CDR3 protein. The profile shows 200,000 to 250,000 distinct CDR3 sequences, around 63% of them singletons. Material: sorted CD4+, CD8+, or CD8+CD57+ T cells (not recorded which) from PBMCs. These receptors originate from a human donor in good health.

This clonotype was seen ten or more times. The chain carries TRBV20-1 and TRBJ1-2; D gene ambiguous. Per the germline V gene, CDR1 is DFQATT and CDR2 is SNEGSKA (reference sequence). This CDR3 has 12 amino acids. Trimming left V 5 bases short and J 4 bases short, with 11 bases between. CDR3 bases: TGCAGTGCTCTGGACCTCCTCTATGGCTACACCTTC. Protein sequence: CSALDLLYGYTF.

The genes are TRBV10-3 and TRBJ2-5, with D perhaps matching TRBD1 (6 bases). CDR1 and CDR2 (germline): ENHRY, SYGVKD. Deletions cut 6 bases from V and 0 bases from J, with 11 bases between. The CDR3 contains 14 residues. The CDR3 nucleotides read TGTGCCATCAGGAAGGACAGCAACCAAGAGACCCAGTACTTC. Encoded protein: CAIRKDSNQETQYF.